These 24 T cell receptor beta chains originate from one sample sequenced in a study of glioma-infiltrating T cells. The iRepertoire nested amplicon-rescue multiplex PCR amplified TCR alpha and beta CDR3s from RNA. In TCRdb, the multiplex PCR reads were re-called with MiXCR into one record per CDR3 protein. This table has 95,000 to 110,000 distinct CDR3 sequences, around 28% appearing once. The sequenced sample consisted of glioma tissue, nonneoplastic brain tissue, or PBMCs (not recorded which). Receptors originate from a human donor with low-grade glioma or glioblastoma, undergoing nonglioma brain surgery, or in good health (not recorded which).

This sequence joins TRBV19 and TRBJ1-1; D gene ambiguous. The length of the CDR3 is 13 residues. The V and J ends lost 5 bases and 4 bases respectively, with 11 bases between them. Germline CDR1 is LNHDA and CDR2 is SQIVND (reference sequence). Here the CDR3 reads CASSLWGSTEAFF. The CDR3 DNA sequence: TGTGCCAGTAGTCTATGGGGAAGCACTGAAGCTTTCTTT.

This clonotype was counted many times. V usage is TRBV10-3 and J usage is TRBJ2-1, with D perhaps given as TRBD1 or TRBD2 (5 bases each). V shed 10 bases and J shed 0 bases, with 13 bases lying between them. The CDR3 is made up of 14 amino acids. Germline loops: CDR1 ENHRY, CDR2 SYGVKD. CDR3 sequence: CATRDRDSYNEQFF. Here the CDR3 DNA reads TGTGCCACAAGGGACCGCGACTCCTACAATGAGCAGTTCTTC.

With respect to this clonotype: Possible read error: a much larger clone is one base away. The CDR3 loop is CSVTLGTDTQYF. CDR3 in DNA: TGCAGCGTGACACTAGGCACAGATACGCAGTATTTT. The V call is TRBV29-1, the J call TRBJ2-3, with D possibly TRBD2 on 5 matching bases. The germline gives CDR1 SQVTM, CDR2 ANQGSEA. This CDR3 comprises 12 residues. Trimming left V 6 bases short and J 1 base short, with 8 bases between.

CDR3 DNA: TGTGCCAGCAGTTTGCGGGGGATATCGAACAATGAGCAGTTCTTC. It translates to CASSLRGISNNEQFF. The J gene is TRBJ2-1, the V gene TRBV12-3 or TRBV12-4, with TRBD2 matching over 7 bases. Trimming cost V 3 bases and J 5 bases; bases outside gene matches: 7. The CDR3 loop spans 15 amino acids.

This clonotype was counted ten times or more. The gene calls are TRBV7-6 and TRBJ2-2; the D call may be TRBD1 or TRBD2 (5 bases each). CDR3 length equals 16 residues. CDR1 SGHVS and CDR2 FNYEAQ come from the germline V gene. Trimming removed 2 bases from V and 1 base from J, with 11 bases in between. CDR3 protein: CASSLLAGRNTGELFF. The DNA for the CDR3 is TGTGCCAGCAGCTTACTCGCAGGGAGGAACACCGGGGAGCTGTTTTTT.

This clonotype has at least ten counts. The gene calls are TRBV18 and TRBJ2-3; D is undetermined. CDR1 and CDR2 from the germline V gene are KGHSH and LQKENI. The V and J ends lost 2 bases and 2 bases respectively, with 8 bases between them. This CDR3 has 14 amino acids. This CDR3 is CASSPLGFTDTQYF. As DNA, the CDR3 is TGTGCCAGCTCACCATTGGGGTTCACAGATACGCAGTATTTT.

A word on this clonotype: At one end the junction does not follow the germline gene, possibly because of a read error. V gene TRBV18 combines with J gene TRBJ2-5; no reliable D call. The CDR3 spans 12 residues. CDR1 KGHSH and CDR2 LQKENI come from the germline V gene. The CDR3 nucleotides are TGTGCCAGCTCACCAAACCAAGAGACCAAGTACTTC. This translates into CASSPNQETKYF.

This clonotype was seen repeatedly, ten times or more. The chain links TRBV19 to TRBJ1-5; a possible D gene is TRBD1 (6 bases). This CDR3 region has 14 residues. Trimming removed 5 bases at V and 4 bases at J, with 12 bases between. Germline-derived CDR1 and CDR2 are LNHDA and SQIVND (reference sequence). CDR3 nucleotides: TGTGCCAGTAGTGACAGGCCATTAAATCAGCCCCAGCATTTT. Its translation is CASSDRPLNQPQHF.

The chain uses TRBV18 and TRBJ2-7, with TRBD1 as a possible D gene (6 bases). CDR3 size: 12 residues. Per the germline V gene, CDR1 is KGHSH and CDR2 is LQKENI. The V end was cut by 6 bases, the J end by 6 bases, with 12 bases between. CDR3 in DNA: TGTGCCAGCTCCCAGGGGACCTCCGAGCAGTACTTC. Translated, it gives CASSQGTSEQYF. The full variable domain, with the rest looked up from reference TRBV18 and TRBJ2-7, is NAGVMQNPRHLVRRRGQEARLRCSPMKGHSHVYWYRQLPEEGLKFMVYLQKENIIDESGMPKERFSAEFPKEGPSILRIQQVVRGDSAAYFCASSQGTSEQYFGPGTRLTVT.

The V gene is TRBV5-4, the J gene TRBJ2-3; 7 nucleotides align to TRBD1. CDR3 size: 15 residues. V trimming: 1 base; J trimming: 10 bases; junction bases outside the gene matches: 12. The V gene's germline CDR1 is SGHNT and CDR2 YYREEE (reference sequence). CDR3 DNA: TGTGCCAGCAGCTTGCCGCCGGGACAGCCTGCTTCGCAGTATTTT. It is translated as CASSLPPGQPASQYF.

This clonotype was seen only once. A read error is possible here, since a much larger clone lies one base away. The J gene is TRBJ2-2, the V gene TRBV20-1, with a weak D call TRBD2 (5 bases). V lost 4 bases, J lost 6 bases, and 9 bases lay in between. CDR1 and CDR2 (germline): DFQATT, SNEGSKA (reference sequence). This CDR3 is 12 amino acids long. CDR3 sequence reads: CSAMRAPGELFF. DNA for the CDR3: TGCAGTGCTATGAGGGCCCCCGGGGAGCTGTTTTTT.

This clonotype was seen repeatedly, ten times or more. The genes are TRBV28 and TRBJ1-5; D is unclear. Trimming pared 4 bases from V and 6 bases from J, leaving 13 bases between. CDR1 MDHEN and CDR2 SYDVKM come from the germline V gene. The CDR3 is 14 amino acids. DNA for the CDR3: TGTGCCAGCAGTTGGGGAGGGTTTAGTCAGCCCCAGCATTTT. Translation gives CASSWGGFSQPQHF. Combining the CDR3 with reference TRBV28 and TRBJ1-5 gives the whole variable domain DVKVTQSSRYLVKRTGEKVFLECVQDMDHENMFWYRQDPGLGLRLIYFSYDVKMKEKGDIPEGYSVSREKKERFSLILESASTNQTSMYLCASSWGGFSQPQHFGDGTRLSIL.

Ten or more counts support this clonotype. The rearrangement uses TRBV6-1 and TRBJ2-5, with 7 nucleotides matching TRBD2. Germline loops: CDR1 MNHNS, CDR2 SASEGT. With V trimmed by 8 bases and J by 7 bases, 10 bases remained unmatched. The CDR3 loop spans 13 amino acids. The CDR3 loop reads CASWSLGRATQYF. The CDR3 DNA reads TGTGCCAGCTGGAGTCTGGGGAGGGCGACCCAGTACTTC.

This clonotype has at least ten counts. V usage is TRBV3-1 and J usage is TRBJ1-1; no clear D. Per germline, CDR1 LGHDT and CDR2 YNNKEL (reference sequence). The CDR3 runs to 12 residues. Trimming removed 2 bases from V and 1 base from J, with 2 bases in between. CDR3 DNA: TGTGCCAGCAGCCAACAGAACACTGAAGCTTTCTTT. Amino acid sequence: CASSQQNTEAFF.

The chain recombines TRBV5-6 with TRBJ1-2; TRBD1 agrees at 10 bases. J was trimmed by 4 bases and V by 2 bases; bases with no gene match: 2. CDR3 size: 14 residues. Per the germline V gene, CDR1 is SGHDT and CDR2 is YYEEEE. CDR3 DNA sequence: TGTGCCAGCAGCTTCCGGGACAGGGGCTATGGCTACACCTTC. The encoded protein is CASSFRDRGYGYTF.

Turning to this clonotype: One base away lies a much larger clone, so this may be a sequencing read error. The J gene is TRBJ2-2, the V gene TRBV27; D unclear. Looked up from germline, CDR1 is MNHEY and CDR2 is SMNVEV (reference sequence). V lost 2 bases to trimming and J lost 2 bases, with 6 bases between them. This CDR3 has 14 amino acids. The DNA of the CDR3 is TGTGCCAGCAGTTTACTAGATAACACCGGGGAGCTGTTTTTT. It yields the protein CASSLLDNTGELFF.

This clonotype came up a few times. The junction differs from germline at one of its ends, possibly a read error. The chain recombines TRBV7-7 with TRBJ2-1; 8 nucleotides line up with TRBD2. The germline V gene has CDR1 SSHAT and CDR2 FNYEAQ (reference sequence). The CDR3 has 12 residues. The CDR3 nucleotides are TGTGCTAGCAGCTTGGCGGGGGGTGAGCAGTTCTTC. This codes for CASSLAGGEQFF.

This clonotype came up many times. The gene calls are TRBV2 and TRBJ1-5, with D unclear. V shed 6 bases and J shed 5 bases, with 14 bases lying between them. CDR1 SNHLY and CDR2 FYNNEI come from the germline V gene. The CDR3 runs 14 residues. The CDR3 reads CASSALQIDQPQHF. DNA of the CDR3: TGTGCCAGCAGCGCCCTACAGATCGATCAGCCCCAGCATTTT.

Turning to this clonotype: Just one base apart from a much larger clone, this may be a read error. V gene TRBV20-1 combines with J gene TRBJ2-3, with D perhaps assigned TRBD1 or TRBD2 (5 bases each). Germline CDR1 reads DFQATT; CDR2 reads SNEGSKA (reference sequence). The CDR3 is 13 residues long. Trimming pared 5 bases from V and 2 bases from J, leaving 11 bases between. The CDR3 here is CSAAVGDTDTQYF. DNA for the CDR3: TGCAGTGCTGCCGTGGGGGACACAGATACGCAGTATTTT.

This clonotype came up many times. This chain uses TRBV6-2 or TRBV6-3 with TRBJ2-1; D is undetermined. V lost 5 bases and J 3 bases, leaving 5 bases between the germline ends. CDR3 length equals 12 residues. Germline-derived CDR1 and CDR2 are MNHEY and SVGEGT. The CDR3 coding sequence is TGTGCCAGCAGTACAGACTACAATGAGCAGTTCTTC. Translating it yields CASSTDYNEQFF.

This clonotype was seen many times. The chain is built from TRBV18 and TRBJ1-5, with D uncertain. This CDR3 region has 18 residues. Germline CDR1 is KGHSH and CDR2 is LQKENI. Trimming shortened V by 2 bases and J by 5 bases, and 22 bases separated the two germline ends. The chain's CDR3 is CASSPMRVRTIGDQPQHF. The CDR3, as DNA: TGTGCCAGCTCACCAATGAGGGTTCGCACTATTGGCGATCAGCCCCAGCATTTT.

Regarding this clonotype: This may arise from a read error, as a much more abundant clone is one base away. This rearrangement joins TRBV2 to TRBJ1-5; D gene ambiguous. Germline CDR1 SNHLY, CDR2 FYNNEI. This CDR3 spans 13 amino acids. V was trimmed by 4 bases and J by 8 bases, leaving 12 bases between them. DNA of the CDR3: TGTGCCAGCAGTGTAGGGAAAAATAAGCCCCAGCATTTT. Translating gives CASSVGKNKPQHF.

This chain connects TRBV4-3 to TRBJ2-3; 9 bases match TRBD2. The CDR3 is made up of 17 amino acids. The germline gives CDR1 LGHNA, CDR2 YSLEER. The V and J ends lost 0 bases and 7 bases, in that order; junction bases with no gene match: 11. The CDR3 is CASSQERGRGGRNTQYF. CDR3 DNA sequence: TGCGCCAGCAGCCAAGAGAGGGGGCGGGGGGGCCGAAATACGCAGTATTTT.

This chain connects TRBV3-1 to TRBJ2-5, with D perhaps TRBD2 (7 bases). The end of the DNA aligns better with TRBJ2-7, so the J call may be wrong. This CDR3 region has 14 residues. From germline, CDR1 is LGHDT and CDR2 YNNKEL (reference sequence). The CDR3 region is CASSRGDTTYEQYF. In DNA form, the CDR3 reads TGTGCCAGCAGTCGGGGGGACACTACCTACGAGCAGTACTTC.